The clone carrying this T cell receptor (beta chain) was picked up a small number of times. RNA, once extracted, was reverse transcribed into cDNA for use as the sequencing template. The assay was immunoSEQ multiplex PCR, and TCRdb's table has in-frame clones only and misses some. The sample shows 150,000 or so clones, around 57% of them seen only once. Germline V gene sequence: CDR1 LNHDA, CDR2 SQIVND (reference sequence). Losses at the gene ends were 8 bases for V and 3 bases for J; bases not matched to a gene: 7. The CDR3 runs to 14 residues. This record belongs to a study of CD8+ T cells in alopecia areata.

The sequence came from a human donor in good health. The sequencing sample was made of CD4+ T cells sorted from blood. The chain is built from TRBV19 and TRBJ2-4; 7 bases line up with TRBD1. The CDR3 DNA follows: TGTGCCAGTCAGCCTACAGGGGACAAAAACATTCAGTACTTC. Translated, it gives CASQPTGDKNIQYF. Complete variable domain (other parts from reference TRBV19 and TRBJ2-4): DGGITQSPKYLFRKEGQNVTLSCEQNLNHDAMYWYRQDPGQGLRLIYYSQIVNDFQKGDIAEGYSVSREKKESFPLTVTSAQKNPTAFYLCASQPTGDKNIQYFGAGTRLSVL.